The T cell receptor (beta chain) described here comes from a study of blood T cells in healthy people across ages. Germline V gene sequence: CDR1 MDHEN, CDR2 SYDVKM. V lost 6 bases, J lost 9 bases, and 6 bases stayed unmatched. CDR3 length: 14 amino acids. Study findings and constraints: Roughly linear declines in TCR beta diversity per million T cells occurred with age.

A J-beta primer mix and a sample-barcoded 5' primer were used in a second PCR of about 6 to 12 cycles. Researchers report that each sample yielded at least 2.5 million CDR3-containing paired-end reads. One entry per CDR3 protein results from TCRdb running MiXCR on the 5' RACE reads. The sample consists of 1.5 million to 1.9 million distinct CDR3 sequences, roughly two fifths of them appearing once. This clonotype was recorded a few times. The antigen is unknown. The rearrangement joins TRBV28 to TRBJ1-5; TRBD1 aligns across 12 bases. The sample was blood. The sequence was obtained from a woman younger than 35 in good health. The CDR3 region has the DNA TGTGCCAGCAGATCCGGGACAGGGGGCCTGCCCCAGCATTTT. Protein product: CASRSGTGGLPQHF.